This T cell receptor (beta chain) was profiled in a study of blood T cell repertoires in COVID-19. Overall study: The United States, Italy and Spain were the sources of the acute and convalescent COVID-19 samples. PBMCs, B-cell-depleted T cells, or T cells provided the cDNA or gDNA that made up the material.

Within the 2 weeks before study entry, each person in the exposed group met a COVID-19 case. Per the authors' pipeline: By means of reference gene primer amplification, nucleated cell counts were estimated. Data came from immunoSEQ multiplex PCR; TCRdb stores just in-frame clones and leaves some out. Clonal size and the V and J genes are those of that table, whereas D and trimming came from the DNA. The data show approximately 140,000 clones, roughly 89% seen once. Trimming at V came to 1 base and at J to 9 bases, leaving 7 bases not matched to a gene. The CDR3 length is 15 residues. Germline values: CDR1 SGHTA, CDR2 FQGNSA.

This sequence originates from a woman aged 50 to 65 who had been exposed to COVID-19. Sequences were obtained from PBMCs or T cells enriched from blood (not recorded which). J is TRBJ2-3 and V is TRBV7-2; 10 bases are shared with TRBD2. Here the CDR3 DNA reads TGTGCCAGCAGCTTAGTCCCTACTAGCGGGAACACGCAGTATTTT. Translated, it gives CASSLVPTSGNTQYF.